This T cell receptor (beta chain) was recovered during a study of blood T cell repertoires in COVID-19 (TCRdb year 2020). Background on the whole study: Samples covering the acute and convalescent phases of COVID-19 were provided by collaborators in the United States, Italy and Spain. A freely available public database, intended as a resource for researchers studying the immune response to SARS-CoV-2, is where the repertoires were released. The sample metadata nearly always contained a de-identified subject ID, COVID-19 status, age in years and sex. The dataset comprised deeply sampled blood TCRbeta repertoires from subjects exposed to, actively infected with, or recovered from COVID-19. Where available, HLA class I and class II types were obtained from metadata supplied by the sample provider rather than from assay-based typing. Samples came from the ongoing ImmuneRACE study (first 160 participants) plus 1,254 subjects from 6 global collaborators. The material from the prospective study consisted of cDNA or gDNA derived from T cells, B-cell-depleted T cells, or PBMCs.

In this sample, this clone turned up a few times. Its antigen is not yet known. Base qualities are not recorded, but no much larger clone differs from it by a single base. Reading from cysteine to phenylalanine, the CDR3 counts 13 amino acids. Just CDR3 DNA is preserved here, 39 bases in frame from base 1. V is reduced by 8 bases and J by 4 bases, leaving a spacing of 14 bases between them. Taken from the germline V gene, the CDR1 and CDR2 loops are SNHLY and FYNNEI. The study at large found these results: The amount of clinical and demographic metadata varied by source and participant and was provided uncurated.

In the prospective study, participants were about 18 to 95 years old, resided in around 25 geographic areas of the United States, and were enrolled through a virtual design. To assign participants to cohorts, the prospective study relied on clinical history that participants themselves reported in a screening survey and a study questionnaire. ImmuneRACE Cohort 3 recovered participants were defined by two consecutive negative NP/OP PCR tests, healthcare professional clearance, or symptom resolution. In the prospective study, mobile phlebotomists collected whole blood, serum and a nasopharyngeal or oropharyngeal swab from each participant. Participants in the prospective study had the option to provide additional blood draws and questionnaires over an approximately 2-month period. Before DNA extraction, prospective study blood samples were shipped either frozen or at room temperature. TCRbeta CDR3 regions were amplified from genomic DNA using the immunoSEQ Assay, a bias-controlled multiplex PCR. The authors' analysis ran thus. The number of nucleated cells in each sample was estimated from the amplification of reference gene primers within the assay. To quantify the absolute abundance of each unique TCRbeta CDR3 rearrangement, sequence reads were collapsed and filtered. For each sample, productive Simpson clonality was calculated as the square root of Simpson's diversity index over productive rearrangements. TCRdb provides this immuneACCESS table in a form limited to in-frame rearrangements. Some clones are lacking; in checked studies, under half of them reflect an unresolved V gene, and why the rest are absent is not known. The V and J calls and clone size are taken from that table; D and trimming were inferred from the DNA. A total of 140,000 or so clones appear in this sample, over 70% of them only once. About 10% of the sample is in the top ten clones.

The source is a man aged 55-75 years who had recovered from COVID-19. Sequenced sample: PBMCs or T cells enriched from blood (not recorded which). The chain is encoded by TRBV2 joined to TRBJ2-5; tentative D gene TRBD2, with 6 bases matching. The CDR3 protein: CASAGLSAETQYF. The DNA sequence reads TGTGCCAGCGCGGGGTTGAGCGCAGAGACCCAGTACTTC.